This TCR beta chain was identified in a study of T and B cells in COVID-19 patients. As for the study in general: Active-infection patients were older, median roughly 67 years, than recovered patients, median about 34 years. Of more than 19 active-infection patients, 11 to 12 were critically ill with mechanical ventilation or extracorporeal membrane oxygenation. Comorbidities linked to unfavorable COVID-19 outcome were present in about 90% of the 20 active-infection patients. General study points: Patients with COVID-19 reportedly showed strongly skewed T cell receptor beta variable and joining gene usage.

CDR1 is GTSNPN and CDR2 is SVGIG in the germline V gene (reference sequence). V lost 4 bases, J lost 5 bases, and 9 bases lay in between. This CDR3 has 12 residues. Note on this clonotype: The antigen is undetermined.

BIOMED2 TRB-A/B primer pools were used in multiplex TRB PCR. TCRdb processed the multiplex PCR reads anew with MiXCR; each CDR3 protein has one entry. Counted here are approximately 14,000 distinct CDR3 sequences, around 26% occurring once; the ten biggest clones make up 7%. TRB was amplified from about 260-540 ng of blood genomic DNA. The rearrangement links TRBV30 to TRBJ2-4; maybe TRBD1 (6 bases). Sequencing was performed on blood. The origin of this receptor is a human donor who had recovered from COVID-19. The chain's CDR3 is CAWNRDENIQYF. CDR3 in DNA: TGTGCCTGGAACAGGGACGAAAACATTCAGTACTTC. Full variable domain (missing parts from reference TRBV30 and TRBJ2-4): SQTIHQWPATLVQPVGSPLSLECTVEGTSNPNLYWYRQAAGRGLQLLFYSVGIGQISSEVPQNLSASRPQDRQFILSSKKLLLSDSGFYLCAWNRDENIQYFGAGTRLSVL.